Presented here are 25 T cell receptor beta chains from one specimen sequenced in a study of OX40 agonist ivuxolimab in advanced cancers. Sequencing used immunoSEQ multiplex PCR; TCRdb keeps in-frame clones, though not all of them. The sample includes about 100,000 clones, more than 75% seen only once; the top ten take 1.5% to 2%. The specimen comprised CD4+ or CD8+ T cells sorted from blood, sampled in a trial of the OX40 agonist ivuxolimab. The receptors shown here come from an adult with an advanced solid tumor such as melanoma, head and neck, liver or kidney cancer.

This rearrangement joins TRBV16 to TRBJ2-7, with 10 bases that match TRBD2. V trimming: 6 bases; J trimming: 5 bases; junction bases outside the gene matches: 7. The length of the CDR3 is 14 residues. CDR1 is KGHSY and CDR2 is FQNENV in the germline V gene. CDR3: CASSGLAGDDEQYF. The CDR3, as DNA: TGTGCCAGCAGTGGTCTAGCGGGAGACGACGAGCAGTACTTC.

Comments on this clone: Other nucleotide sequences from this sample produce the same CDR3. The chain combines TRBV7-9 with TRBJ2-5; 7 bases fit TRBD1. Looked up from germline, CDR1 is SEHNR and CDR2 is FQNEAQ (reference sequence). The junction had 1 base not matched to a gene; V was cut back by 4 bases and J by 2 bases. The CDR3 runs 13 residues. The CDR3 spells CASSSRGQETQYF. The CDR3 DNA reads TGTGCCAGCAGCTCCAGGGGGCAAGAGACCCAGTACTTC.

The genes are TRBV6-1 and TRBJ1-1; TRBD1 matches at 11 bases. This CDR3 comprises 15 residues. Looked up from germline, CDR1 is MNHNS and CDR2 is SASEGT. Trimming removed 3 bases from V and 3 bases from J; junction bases left unmatched: 3. In DNA, the CDR3 is TGTGCCAGCAGTGATGCGGGACAGGGGGACACTGAAGCTTTCTTT. This gives the protein CASSDAGQGDTEAFF.

The J gene is TRBJ2-5, the V gene TRBV19; 9 bases match TRBD1. Germline V gives CDR1 LNHDA, CDR2 SQIVND (reference sequence). The J segment lost 2 bases and the V segment lost 3 bases, leaving 4 bases of the junction unmatched. CDR3 length: 15 amino acids. The CDR3 DNA reads TGTGCCAGTAGTATGGGGACAGGGATTCAAGAGACCCAGTACTTC. It encodes CASSMGTGIQETQYF.

This clone has only a few counts. The chain links TRBV10-3 to TRBJ1-5, with TRBD1 matching 9 bases. Per germline, CDR1 ENHRY and CDR2 SYGVKD. This CDR3 region has 15 residues. V shed 3 bases, J shed 1 base, and the junction held 1 base outside the gene matches. The CDR3 coding sequence is TGTGCCATCAGTGATGGACAGGGGAGCAATCAGCCCCAGCATTTT. This translates into CAISDGQGSNQPQHF.

This chain connects TRBV19 to TRBJ2-1; the D is unclear. Germline V lookup: CDR1 LNHDA, CDR2 SQIVND (reference sequence). This CDR3 has 14 amino acids. Trimming removed 3 bases at V and 2 bases at J, with 8 bases between. The CDR3 coding sequence is TGTGCCAGTAGTATGGTGAAAACCTACAATGAGCAGTTCTTC. Amino acid sequence: CASSMVKTYNEQFF.

The chain recombines TRBV6-5 with TRBJ2-5; D is ambiguous. Trimming left V 4 bases short and J 5 bases short, with 5 bases between. This CDR3 is built from 11 residues. The germline V gene has CDR1 MNHEY and CDR2 SVGAGI. For the CDR3, the DNA is TGTGCCAGCAGTTTTGGGGAGACCCAGTACTTC. Amino acids: CASSFGETQYF.

This chain joins TRBV6-7 and TRBJ1-6, with a possible D match to TRBD1 (5 bases). TRBV6-7 is an open reading frame, and its role is uncertain. Trimming cost V 6 bases and J 1 base, with 13 bases left between them. The CDR3 extends over 16 amino acids. The CDR3 is CASRTTGGSYNSPLHF. The CDR3 DNA follows: TGTGCCAGCAGGACGACGGGGGGGTCCTATAATTCACCCCTCCACTTT.

J is TRBJ2-7 and V is TRBV9; the D is unclear. Trimming removed 0 bases from V and 0 bases from J, with 10 bases in between. The CDR3 is 15 residues long. The germline CDR1 and CDR2 sequences are SGDLS and YYNGEE. The CDR3 loop is CASSVGADPSYEQYF. The CDR3 nucleotides are TGTGCCAGCAGCGTAGGGGCGGACCCCTCCTACGAGCAGTACTTC.

The V gene is TRBV9, the J gene TRBJ1-1; D is perhaps TRBD1 (5 bases). The CDR3 consists of 16 residues. From germline, CDR1 is SGDLS and CDR2 YYNGEE. Trimming took 2 bases from V and 2 from J, leaving 16 bases between them. CDR3 loop: CASSVGIGGGNTEAFF. CDR3 nucleotide sequence: TGTGCCAGCAGCGTGGGGATCGGGGGAGGTAACACTGAAGCTTTCTTT.

The chain links TRBV19 to TRBJ2-6; D unclear. Germline CDR1 reads LNHDA; CDR2 reads SQIVND (reference sequence). This CDR3 is 14 amino acids long. Deletions cut 4 bases from V and 0 bases from J, with 4 bases between. CDR3 coding DNA: TGTGCCAGTAGTAAGAGCTCTGGGGCCAACGTCCTGACTTTC. As protein: CASSKSSGANVLTF.

Worth noting for this clone: Its ends do not fully match the called genes, so a read error is possible. Additional DNA sequences in this sample encode the identical CDR3. The V and J genes are TRBV6-5 and TRBJ1-1; D gene ambiguous. Germline-derived CDR1 and CDR2 are MNHEY and SVGAGI. This CDR3 is 15 amino acids long. The CDR3 coding sequence is TGTGCCAGCAGCTACTCGGTTCCTCGGGGCACTGAAGCTTTCTTT. It translates to CASSYSVPRGTEAFF.

The chain combines TRBV5-4 with TRBJ2-5; no firm D call. The CDR3 length is 13 residues. V lost 0 bases and J 4 bases, leaving 7 bases between the germline ends. Germline V lookup: CDR1 SGHNT, CDR2 YYREEE (reference sequence). In DNA form, the CDR3 reads TGTGCCAGCAGCTTGGAACCGGGAGAGACCCAGTACTTC. Amino acids: CASSLEPGETQYF.

V gene TRBV5-4 combines with J gene TRBJ2-3, with 12 bases that match TRBD2. The CDR3 is made up of 15 amino acids. Per germline, CDR1 SGHNT and CDR2 YYREEE (reference sequence). Unmatched junction bases numbered 2, after V lost 4 bases and J lost 2 bases. The CDR3 reads CASSRTSGVTDTQYF. The CDR3 nucleotides read TGTGCCAGCAGCCGGACTAGCGGGGTCACAGATACGCAGTATTTT.

This chain links TRBV14 with TRBJ1-2; 9 bases map to TRBD1. V lost 4 bases, J lost 4 bases, and 7 bases stayed unmatched. Germline V gene sequence: CDR1 SGHDN, CDR2 FVKESK. The CDR3 contains 15 residues. The CDR3 is CASSRQGQGGYGYTF. DNA for the CDR3: TGTGCCAGCAGCCGCCAGGGACAGGGCGGCTATGGCTACACCTTC.

This chain connects TRBV18 to TRBJ2-3; 8 bases agree with TRBD1. The CDR3 contains 15 residues. V was pared by 3 bases and J by 4 bases, with 6 bases of the junction left unmatched. Germline V gene data show CDR1 as KGHSH and CDR2 as LQKENI. The CDR3 coding sequence is TGTGCCAGCTCACCGCAGGGGGCCGGGGCAGATACGCAGTATTTT. This encodes CASSPQGAGADTQYF.

Here the CDR3 DNA reads TGTGCCTGGAGTAGGGCGAGGAACACTGAAGCTTTCTTT. This sequence encodes CAWSRARNTEAFF. The chain recombines TRBV30 with TRBJ1-1; D is undetermined. Looked up from germline, CDR1 is GTSNPN and CDR2 is SVGIG (reference sequence). V was shortened by 2 bases and J by 1 base, with 8 bases between the two germline ends. The CDR3 length is 13 residues.

This chain links TRBV10-1 with TRBJ2-3; either TRBD1 or TRBD2 may supply D (6 bases each). This CDR3 has 16 residues. The germline CDR1 and CDR2 sequences are WNHNN and SYGVQD (reference sequence). V lost 0 bases and J 1 base, leaving 11 bases between the germline ends. The CDR3 DNA reads TGCGCCAGCAGTGAGTCGAGGGGGGATGGCACAGATACGCAGTATTTT. Its protein is CASSESRGDGTDTQYF.

The CDR3 sequence: CASSIGQGETQYF. The CDR3 bases are TGTGCCAGTAGTATAGGACAGGGAGAGACCCAGTACTTC. The chain is built from TRBV19 and TRBJ2-5, with 7 bases fitting TRBD1. This CDR3 has 13 residues. The V segment lost 1 base and the J segment 4 bases; nucleotides outside the gene matches: 0. CDR1 and CDR2 from the germline V gene are LNHDA and SQIVND (reference sequence).

This chain uses TRBV7-2 with TRBJ2-3; 9 nucleotides line up with TRBD2. The germline gives CDR1 SGHTA, CDR2 FQGNSA. The CDR3 has 17 amino acids. With V trimmed by 0 bases and J by 2 bases, 6 bases remained unmatched. DNA of the CDR3: TGTGCCAGCAGCTTAGCTAGGGCGGGAGGGCCCACAGATACGCAGTATTTT. Encoded protein: CASSLARAGGPTDTQYF.

V gene TRBV11-3 combines with J gene TRBJ2-2, with TRBD2 matching over 9 bases. Per germline, CDR1 SGHNT and CDR2 YENEEA. The junction had 4 bases not matched to a gene; V was cut back by 4 bases and J by 1 base. The CDR3 spans 16 residues. DNA of the CDR3: TGTGCCAGCAGCTCGAGCGGGGGGATGAACACCGGGGAGCTGTTTTTT. It codes for CASSSSGGMNTGELFF.

The chain joins TRBV7-8 to TRBJ2-5; D gene unclear. V lost 2 bases to trimming and J lost 4 bases, with 11 bases between them. This CDR3 is built from 14 residues. The germline gives CDR1 SGHVS, CDR2 FQNEAQ. As DNA, the CDR3 is TGTGCCAGCAGCTTATTGGGCAGGCGAGAGACCCAGTACTTC. Translation: CASSLLGRRETQYF.

The V and J genes are TRBV19 and TRBJ2-3, with 7 bases lining up with TRBD2. Germline loops: CDR1 LNHDA, CDR2 SQIVND (reference sequence). The CDR3 loop spans 16 amino acids. V lost 4 bases, J lost 0 bases, and 7 bases stayed unmatched. The CDR3 loop reads CASSTGAGTSTDTQYF. CDR3 nucleotides: TGTGCCAGTAGTACGGGAGCGGGGACTAGCACAGATACGCAGTATTTT.

To note about this clone: Different DNA sequences within this sample yield the same CDR3. This chain connects TRBV11-2 to TRBJ1-1, with D tentatively TRBD1 (5 bases). Per germline, CDR1 SGHAT and CDR2 FQNNGV. V lost 2 bases to trimming and J lost 1 base, with 11 bases between them. The CDR3 spans 15 residues. The CDR3 protein is CASSLLTGSNTEAFF. The CDR3 nucleotides are TGTGCCAGCAGCTTACTTACAGGTTCGAACACTGAAGCTTTCTTT. Complete variable domain (other parts from reference TRBV11-2 and TRBJ1-1): EAGVAQSPRYKIIEKRQSVAFWCNPISGHATLYWYQQILGQGPKLLIQFQNNGVVDDSQLPKDRFSAERLKGVDSTLKIQPAKLEDSAVYLCASSLLTGSNTEAFFGQGTRLTVV.

The chain joins TRBV5-4 to TRBJ2-1; 7 bases match TRBD1. V was clipped by 4 bases and J by 4 bases; unmatched bases: 5. The germline V gene encodes CDR1 SGHNT and CDR2 YYREEE (reference sequence). This CDR3 is 14 amino acids long. CDR3 sequence: CASSLGTDYNEQFF. The CDR3 DNA reads TGTGCCAGCAGCCTCGGGACAGATTACAATGAGCAGTTCTTC.